A single T cell receptor (beta chain) is shown here with its context. One end of the junction is discordant with germline, which a read error may explain. The table came from immunoSEQ multiplex PCR; TCRdb's copy has only in-frame clones and leaves some out. The profile shows fewer than 200,000 clones, around 83% of them singletons. This sample was included in a study of blood T cell repertoires in COVID-19. Overall study: Sources were T cells, B-cell-depleted T cells, or PBMCs; the material itself was cDNA or gDNA.

This CDR3 spans 14 amino acids. Germline CDR1 reads LNHNV; CDR2 reads YYDKDF (reference sequence). V usage is TRBV15 and J usage is TRBJ1-2; TRBD1 matches at 7 bases. The sequence derives from a woman in her 30s who had been exposed to COVID-19. Sequenced: PBMCs or T cells enriched from blood (not recorded which). The CDR3 DNA follows: TGTGCCACCAGCAGAGATTTAGGTGACAGGGCCCCTAATTTC. It encodes CATSRDLGDRAPNF.